The rows below give T cell receptor beta chains drawn from one sample of a study of identical twins. Each CDR3 protein is one row after TCRdb ran MiXCR on the 5' RACE reads. This table holds 1.5 million to 2 million distinct CDR3 sequences, around 29% found once. The material sequenced was cord blood. The source is a newborn girl in good health. CDR3s include the opening cysteine and the closing phenylalanine or tryptophan. The size of a clone is reported for some rows only, either as once, few or many, or as a class for expanded clones.

clone_size: few
v_call: TRBV12-3/TRBV12-4
cdr3_aa: CASSADGFSGSSYNSPLHF

clone_size: -
v_call: TRBV6-6
cdr3_aa: CASTKTDTYEQYF

clone_size: -
v_call: TRBV25-1
cdr3_aa: CASSGTDSSYEQYF

clone_size: few
v_call: TRBV3-1
cdr3_aa: CASSHNSLGETQYF

clone_size: -
v_call: TRBV19
cdr3_aa: CASSAGGTGKNEQYF

clone_size: -
v_call: TRBV13
cdr3_aa: CASSLWTSGSADTQYF

clone_size: -
v_call: TRBV5-1
cdr3_aa: CASSLTNGPRPVGGQYF

clone_size: few
v_call: TRBV5-1
cdr3_aa: CASSLWAGGPDTQYF

clone_size: many
v_call: TRBV3-1
cdr3_aa: CASSQDISEAFF

clone_size: -
v_call: TRBV6-2/TRBV6-3
cdr3_aa: CASSYSGTGVNEQYF

clone_size: few
v_call: TRBV29-1
cdr3_aa: CSVRQAPLYEQYF

clone_size: few
v_call: TRBV13
cdr3_aa: CASSPRGGLGEKLFF

clone_size: -
v_call: TRBV12-3/TRBV12-4
cdr3_aa: CASRPSGDPYEQYF

clone_size: few
v_call: TRBV7-2
cdr3_aa: CASSPRRGRNTEAFF

clone_size: many
v_call: TRBV7-9
cdr3_aa: CASSLGTGANQPQHF

clone_size: -
v_call: TRBV7-2
cdr3_aa: CASSFSGAQGTGYGYTF

clone_size: -
v_call: TRBV7-2
cdr3_aa: CASRAPGLAGYNEQFF

clone_size: -
v_call: TRBV30
cdr3_aa: CAWGGVANVLTF

clone_size: few
v_call: TRBV7-9
cdr3_aa: CASSSRQGSEQYF

clone_size: many
v_call: TRBV6-1
cdr3_aa: CASSPSAETQYF

clone_size: few
v_call: TRBV7-9
cdr3_aa: CASSFETDRGDGYTF

clone_size: -
v_call: TRBV7-8
cdr3_aa: CASSPRPADTEAFF

clone_size: few
v_call: TRBV5-6
cdr3_aa: CASSLGIAEFYEQYF

clone_size: -
v_call: TRBV2
cdr3_aa: CASSEVRDGVRLSYGYTF

clone_size: -
v_call: TRBV7-2
cdr3_aa: CASSQPPDREQYF

clone_size: -
v_call: TRBV12-3/TRBV12-4
cdr3_aa: CASSLISGVNTEAFF

clone_size: few
v_call: TRBV6-6
cdr3_aa: CASSYSSGGQYNEQFF

clone_size: -
v_call: TRBV11-2
cdr3_aa: CASSLDIVSSYEQYF

clone_size: -
v_call: TRBV20-1
cdr3_aa: CSAWPWGGRTDTQYF

clone_size: few
v_call: TRBV28
cdr3_aa: CASSFSLGTGYGYTF

clone_size: -
v_call: TRBV4-2
cdr3_aa: CASSQDGTSGPYEHYF

clone_size: -
v_call: TRBV5-1
cdr3_aa: CASSSITGTGAEKLFF

clone_size: many
v_call: TRBV24-1
cdr3_aa: CATSDPGLEGYEQYF

clone_size: few
v_call: TRBV20-1
cdr3_aa: CSARDEGTEKLFF

clone_size: -
v_call: TRBV5-6
cdr3_aa: CASSFTDQGAHDQPQHF

clone_size: -
v_call: TRBV20-1
cdr3_aa: CRMSGGRYNEQFF

clone_size: -
v_call: TRBV4-2
cdr3_aa: CASSPLQFGPDTQYF